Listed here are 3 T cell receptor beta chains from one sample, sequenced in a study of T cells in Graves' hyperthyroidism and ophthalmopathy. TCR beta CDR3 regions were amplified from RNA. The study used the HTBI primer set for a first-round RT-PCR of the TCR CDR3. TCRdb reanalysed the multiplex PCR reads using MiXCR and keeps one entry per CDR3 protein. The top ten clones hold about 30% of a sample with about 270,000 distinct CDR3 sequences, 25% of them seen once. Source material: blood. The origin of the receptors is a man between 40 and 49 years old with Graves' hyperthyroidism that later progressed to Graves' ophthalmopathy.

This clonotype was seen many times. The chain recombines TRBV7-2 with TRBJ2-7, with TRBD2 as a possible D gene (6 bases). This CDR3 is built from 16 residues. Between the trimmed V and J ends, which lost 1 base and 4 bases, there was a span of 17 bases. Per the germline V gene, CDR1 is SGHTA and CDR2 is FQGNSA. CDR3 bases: TGTGCCAGCAGCTTAGGTGCGAGGCGGGGCCCGTACGAGCAGTACTTC. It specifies CASSLGARRGPYEQYF.

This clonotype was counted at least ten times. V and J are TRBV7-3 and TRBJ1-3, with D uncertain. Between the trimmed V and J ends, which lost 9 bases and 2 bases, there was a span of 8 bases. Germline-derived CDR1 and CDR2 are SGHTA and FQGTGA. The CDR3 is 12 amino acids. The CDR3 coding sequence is TGTGCCAGGTCCCCTGCTGGAAACACCATATATTTT. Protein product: CARSPAGNTIYF.

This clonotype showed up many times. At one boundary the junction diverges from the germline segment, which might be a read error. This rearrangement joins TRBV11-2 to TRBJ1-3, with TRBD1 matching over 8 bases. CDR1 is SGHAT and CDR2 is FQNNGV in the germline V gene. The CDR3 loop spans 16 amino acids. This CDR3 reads CAGSLDRGHSGNTIYF. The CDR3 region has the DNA TGTGCCGGCAGCTTAGACAGGGGACACTCTGGAAACACCATATATTTT.